This TCR beta chain was found in a study of T cell changes during pregnancy in multiple sclerosis. Profiled with immunoSEQ multiplex PCR; TCRdb holds only in-frame clones, not every one. The sample records fewer than 150,000 clones, about 95% being singletons. Germline V lookup: CDR1 DFQATT, CDR2 SNEGSKA (reference sequence). The CDR3 has 11 residues. Sequenced material: peripheral blood, taken after pregnancy. The sequence derives from a female donor with multiple sclerosis, enrolled in a pregnancy study. The rearrangement joins TRBV20-1 to TRBJ1-5, with TRBD1 as a possible D gene (6 bases). CDR3: CIGQRNQPQHF. Here the CDR3 DNA reads TGCATAGGACAGCGTAATCAGCCCCAGCATTTT.